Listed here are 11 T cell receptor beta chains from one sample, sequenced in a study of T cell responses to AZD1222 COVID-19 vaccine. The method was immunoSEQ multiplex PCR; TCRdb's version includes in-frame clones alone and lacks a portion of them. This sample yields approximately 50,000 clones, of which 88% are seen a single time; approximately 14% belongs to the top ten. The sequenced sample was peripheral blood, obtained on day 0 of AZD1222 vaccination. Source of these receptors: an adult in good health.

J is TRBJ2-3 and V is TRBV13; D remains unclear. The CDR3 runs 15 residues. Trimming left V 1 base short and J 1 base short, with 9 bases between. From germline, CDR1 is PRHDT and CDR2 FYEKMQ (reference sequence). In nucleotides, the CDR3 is TGTGCCAGCAGCTTAGTCAGCCGCCGCACAGATACGCAGTATTTT. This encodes CASSLVSRRTDTQYF. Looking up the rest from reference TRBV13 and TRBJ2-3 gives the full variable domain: AAGVIQSPRHLIKEKRETATLKCYPIPRHDTVYWYQQGPGQDPQFLISFYEKMQSDKGSIPDRFSAQQFSDYHSELNMSSLELGDSALYFCASSLVSRRTDTQYFGPGTRLTVL.

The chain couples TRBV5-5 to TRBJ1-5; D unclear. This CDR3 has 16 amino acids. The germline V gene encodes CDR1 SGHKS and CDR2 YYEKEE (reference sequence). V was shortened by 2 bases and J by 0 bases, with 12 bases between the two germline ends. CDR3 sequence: CASSLLPLSSNQPQHF. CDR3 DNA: TGTGCCAGCAGCTTACTCCCCCTGTCTAGCAATCAGCCCCAGCATTTT.

CDR3 DNA sequence: TGCGCCAGCACACAGGGCCCGGACTACGAGCAGTACTTC. Translating gives CASTQGPDYEQYF. This chain uses TRBV23-1 with TRBJ2-7, with D possibly matching TRBD1 (6 bases). TRBV23-1 is an ORF, with its function uncertain. CDR3 length equals 13 residues. V was clipped by 7 bases and J by 3 bases, with 13 bases between them.

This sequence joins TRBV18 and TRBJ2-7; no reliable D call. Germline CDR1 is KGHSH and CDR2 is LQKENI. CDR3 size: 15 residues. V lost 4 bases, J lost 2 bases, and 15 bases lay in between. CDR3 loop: CASSRGQPTTYEQYF. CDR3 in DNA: TGTGCCAGCTCACGAGGCCAACCAACGACCTACGAGCAGTACTTC.

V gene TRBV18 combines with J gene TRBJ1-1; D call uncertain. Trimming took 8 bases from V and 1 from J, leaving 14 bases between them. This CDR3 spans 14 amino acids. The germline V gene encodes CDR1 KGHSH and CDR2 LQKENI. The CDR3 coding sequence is TGTGCCAGCCTGACCGGGGTTCAGAACACTGAAGCTTTCTTT. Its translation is CASLTGVQNTEAFF.

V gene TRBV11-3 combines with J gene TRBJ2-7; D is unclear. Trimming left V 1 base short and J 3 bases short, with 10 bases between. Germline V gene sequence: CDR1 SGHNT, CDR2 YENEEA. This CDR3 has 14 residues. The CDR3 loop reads CASSLGPDFYEQYF. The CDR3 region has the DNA TGTGCCAGCAGCTTAGGGCCCGACTTCTACGAGCAGTACTTC.

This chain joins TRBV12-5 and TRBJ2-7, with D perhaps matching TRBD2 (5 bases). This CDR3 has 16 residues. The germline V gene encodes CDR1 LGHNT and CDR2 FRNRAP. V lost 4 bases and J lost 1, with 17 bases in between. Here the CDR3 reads CASGSPPGNPSYEQYF. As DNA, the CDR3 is TGTGCTAGTGGTTCACCCCCGGGGAATCCTTCCTACGAGCAGTACTTC.

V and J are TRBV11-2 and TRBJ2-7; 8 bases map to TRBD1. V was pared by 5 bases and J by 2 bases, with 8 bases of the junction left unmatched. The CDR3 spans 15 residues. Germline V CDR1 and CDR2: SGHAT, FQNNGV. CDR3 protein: CASSPQSGGPYEQYF. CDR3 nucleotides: TGTGCCAGCAGCCCCCAGTCAGGGGGCCCCTACGAGCAGTACTTC.

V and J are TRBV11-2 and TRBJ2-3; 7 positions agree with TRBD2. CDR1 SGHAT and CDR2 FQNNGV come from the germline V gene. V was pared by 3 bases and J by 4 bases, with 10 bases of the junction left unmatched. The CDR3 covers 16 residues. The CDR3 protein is CASSFLTGLDPDTQYF. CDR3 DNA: TGTGCCAGCAGCTTCCTGACTGGACTAGACCCAGATACGCAGTATTTT.

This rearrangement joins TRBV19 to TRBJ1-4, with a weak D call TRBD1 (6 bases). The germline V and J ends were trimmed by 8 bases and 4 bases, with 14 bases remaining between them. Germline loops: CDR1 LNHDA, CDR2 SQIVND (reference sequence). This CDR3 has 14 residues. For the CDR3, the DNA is TGTGCCAGTCCAACCACAGGGTTTAATGAAAAACTGTTTTTT. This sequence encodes CASPTTGFNEKLFF.

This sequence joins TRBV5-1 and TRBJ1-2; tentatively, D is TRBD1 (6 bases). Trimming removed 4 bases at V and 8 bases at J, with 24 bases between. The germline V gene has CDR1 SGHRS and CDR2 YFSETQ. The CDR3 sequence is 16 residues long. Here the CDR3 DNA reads TGCGCCAGCAGCGGGGGGGACATGACTGAAGTTGGCGGCTACACCTTC. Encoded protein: CASSGGDMTEVGGYTF.